This T cell receptor beta chain was documented in a study of cytomegalovirus exposure and HLA in healthy donors. The study's findings and limits: Productive status was seen about 90% or about 30% of the time for most TCR beta V segments in an earlier analysis. As a later analysis revealed, the rate of TCR association differed by HLA locus, with DRB1 most and HLA-C fewest.

This clone turned up a few times. Its antigen remains unknown. Researchers ran the PCR with 60 Vbeta and 13 Jbeta primers. Some clones are missing from TCRdb's copy, which holds only in-frame ones; the method was immunoSEQ multiplex PCR. There are 120,000 or so clones in the sample; about 15% occur only once, and roughly 2.7% lies in the top ten. The germline CDR1 and CDR2 sequences are KGHSH and LQKENI. J gave up 1 base and V 5 bases, and 8 bases lay outside the gene matches. CDR3 length: 16 residues. What was sequenced was PBMCs. This receptor was obtained from a female donor in good health and CMV-seropositive. The chain couples TRBV18 to TRBJ2-5; 9 bases agree with TRBD2. The CDR3 spells CASSRSVAGAQETQYF. The CDR3 nucleotides are TGTGCCAGCTCAAGAAGCGTAGCGGGGGCCCAAGAGACCCAGTACTTC.